This section outlines one TCR beta chain sequence together with its context. CDR3 length equals 15 residues. Per germline, CDR1 SGHKS and CDR2 YYEKEE (reference sequence). V shed 0 bases and J 4 bases; nucleotides not matched to a gene: 5. The nonmyeloablative bone marrow transplants came from related graft donors, with transient mixed chimerism. TCRdb's table, derived via immunoSEQ multiplex PCR, lists solely in-frame clones and lacks some. Among approximately 81,000 clones listed, 91% were seen once. The sample originates from a study of Tregs in tolerant kidney transplant recipients. This specimen was CD4+ T cells from blood (PBMCs), taken 24 months after the transplant. This sequence was found in a human patient who received a combined kidney and bone marrow transplant. Some T cells may be transferred from the graft donor. This chain links TRBV5-5 with TRBJ1-2; 8 bases match TRBD1. The DNA for the CDR3 is TGTGCCAGCAGCTTGGGGCAGGGGGCTGGCTATGGCTACACCTTC. This gives the protein CASSLGQGAGYGYTF.